These 10 T cell receptor beta chains share one sample of origin, sequenced in a study of blood T cell repertoires in COVID-19. Assay used: immunoSEQ multiplex PCR; TCRdb lists only in-frame clones, some missing. In the table there are 250,000 to 350,000 clones, 70% to 90% of which are singletons. Specimen: peripheral blood. The receptors here all came from a woman between 45 and 60 years old with active or convalescent COVID-19.

The chain recombines TRBV2 with TRBJ1-5; no definite D call. The CDR3 is 12 residues long. With 0 bases removed from V and 8 bases from J, the gap between germline ends came to 5 bases. Germline V gene lookup returns CDR1 SNHLY and CDR2 FYNNEI. The CDR3 coding sequence is TGTGCCAGCAGTGAAGCTACGGAGCCCCAGCATTTT. Amino acid sequence: CASSEATEPQHF.

J is TRBJ2-5 and V is TRBV4-1; D not resolved. Germline CDR1 is MGHRA and CDR2 is YSYEKL. There are 14 residues in the CDR3. V dropped 0 bases and J dropped 9 bases, with 14 bases sitting between them. CDR3 residues: CASSQDRVSRAQYF. The CDR3, as DNA: TGCGCCAGCAGCCAAGATCGGGTCAGCCGGGCCCAGTACTTC.

The chain is built from TRBV3-1 (or the pseudogene TRBV3-2) and TRBJ1-5, with D maybe TRBD1 (6 bases). V shed 1 base and J shed 7 bases, with 11 bases lying between them. The CDR3 is 14 amino acids. The germline CDR1 and CDR2 sequences are LGHDT and YNNKEL (reference sequence). CDR3 nucleotides: TGTGCCAGCAGCCAAGGAGCCAGGGGCCAGCCCCAGCATTTT. Translated, it gives CASSQGARGQPQHF.

V usage is TRBV5-6 and J usage is TRBJ1-1, with D maybe TRBD1 (5 bases). CDR3 length equals 15 residues. Trimming cost V 1 base and J 0 bases, with 10 bases left between them. Germline-derived CDR1 and CDR2 are SGHDT and YYEEEE. The CDR3 DNA reads TGTGCCAGCAGCTTGTCAGGGAACTTGAACACTGAAGCTTTCTTT. This sequence encodes CASSLSGNLNTEAFF.

This clone was observed once. This chain joins TRBV5-6 and TRBJ1-6; 7 bases agree with TRBD1. Germline V CDR1 and CDR2: SGHDT, YYEEEE. The CDR3 is made up of 14 amino acids. With V trimmed by 4 bases and J by 10 bases, 8 bases remained unmatched. The CDR3, as DNA: TGTGCCAGCAGCCACACAGGGGTCGGCTCACCCCTCCACTTT. Amino acids: CASSHTGVGSPLHF.

The rearrangement uses TRBV5-4 and TRBJ1-1, with D perhaps TRBD1 (6 bases). Germline values: CDR1 SGHNT, CDR2 YYREEE (reference sequence). V shed 9 bases and J shed 1 base, with 19 bases lying between them. CDR3 length equals 15 residues. The CDR3 protein is CATIGERGQNTEAFF. The CDR3 DNA sequence: TGTGCCACCATTGGAGAAAGGGGACAGAACACTGAAGCTTTCTTT.

The chain links TRBV10-3 to TRBJ2-7; D might be TRBD1 (5 bases). Looked up from germline, CDR1 is ENHRY and CDR2 is SYGVKD. V shed 6 bases and J shed 7 bases, with 22 bases lying between them. CDR3 size: 15 residues. Here the CDR3 DNA reads TGTGCCATCAGAGATCCCCGACAGTCCGTGGGGGAGCAGTACTTC. The encoded protein is CAIRDPRQSVGEQYF.

The chain has TRBV18 and TRBJ2-1; 8 bases match TRBD2. V was pared by 3 bases and J by 7 bases, with 5 bases of the junction left unmatched. The CDR3 has 14 residues. Germline CDR1 reads KGHSH; CDR2 reads LQKENI. CDR3 loop: CASSPQRGLNEQFF. CDR3 DNA: TGTGCCAGCTCACCGCAGCGGGGGTTGAATGAGCAGTTCTTC.

The rearrangement links TRBV18 to TRBJ2-1, with TRBD1 matching 10 bases. V lost 0 bases and J lost 3; bases outside the gene matches: 5. The CDR3 is 17 amino acids. Germline CDR1 is KGHSH and CDR2 is LQKENI. The CDR3 loop reads CASSPPVGTGDYNEQFF. DNA of the CDR3: TGTGCCAGCTCACCACCGGTTGGGACAGGGGACTACAATGAGCAGTTCTTC. Based on the CDR3 plus reference TRBV18 and TRBJ2-1, the full variable domain is NAGVMQNPRHLVRRRGQEARLRCSPMKGHSHVYWYRQLPEEGLKFMVYLQKENIIDESGMPKERFSAEFPKEGPSILRIQQVVRGDSAAYFCASSPPVGTGDYNEQFFGPGTRLTVL.

The rearrangement joins TRBV11-3 to TRBJ1-1, with D hard to call. The CDR3 runs 12 residues. Germline-derived CDR1 and CDR2 are SGHNT and YENEEA. Trimming removed 7 bases at V and 2 bases at J, with 8 bases between. The DNA for the CDR3 is TGTGCCAGCAAGGCAGGTAACACTGAAGCTTTCTTT. Translating gives CASKAGNTEAFF.